This section outlines one T cell receptor (beta chain) sequence together with its context. Its target is not known. This sample was included in a study of shared clonotypes between healthy human individuals. The CDR3 runs to 20 residues. Per the germline V gene, CDR1 is SGHKS and CDR2 is YYEKEE (reference sequence). V lost 2 bases, J lost 0 bases, and 21 bases lay in between. Original processing notes: Quality scores were absent from the junction-only immunoSEQ sequences, so filtering differed. Data came from immunoSEQ multiplex PCR; TCRdb stores just in-frame clones and leaves some out. The V and J calls and clone size were taken over from that table, and D and trimming were inferred from the DNA. Among approximately 2,000,000 clones listed, 85% to 95% were seen once. Regarding the study as a whole: Among donors, the sharing of clonotypes was expected to be influenced by sequencing depth. Around 5.3% of naive CD4 clonotypes were shared across a few donors.

The sequencing sample was made of naive CD4+ T cells from PBMCs. Subset denoted: CD45RA+ positively selected. V and J are TRBV5-5 and TRBJ2-6, with D perhaps matching TRBD1 (7 bases). The clonotype was recovered from a man aged 18 to 29 in good health. Some clones in this sample may be carry-over from other donors' samples. The DNA for the CDR3 is TGTGCCAGCAGCTTATCGCGGCAGGGGGGCGCGGGCTCTGGGGCCAACGTCCTGACTTTC. Translated: CASSLSRQGGAGSGANVLTF.